This TCR beta chain came from a study of blood T cell repertoires in COVID-19. Across the study: From the United States, Italy and Spain came samples of acute and convalescent COVID-19. PBMCs, B-cell-depleted T cells, or T cells were the source of the cDNA or gDNA that made up the material.

TCRdb's copy holds only in-frame clones and misses some; the assay was immunoSEQ multiplex PCR. Of 90,000 or so clones in the sample, around 85% were seen once. Patients from Seattle were sampled longitudinally, starting during active infection. Germline trimming cut 4 bases from V and 3 bases from J; bases unmatched to any gene: 7. This CDR3 comprises 15 residues. CDR1 MNHEY and CDR2 SVGAGI come from the germline V gene. Sequenced input: peripheral blood. The chain has TRBV6-5 and TRBJ2-3; TRBD2 aligns across 7 bases. This receptor was taken from a woman aged 55-75 years with COVID-19, enrolled during active disease. The CDR3: CASSLVGGGTDTQYF. The CDR3 bases are TGTGCCAGCAGTTTGGTGGGGGGGGGAACAGATACGCAGTATTTT.